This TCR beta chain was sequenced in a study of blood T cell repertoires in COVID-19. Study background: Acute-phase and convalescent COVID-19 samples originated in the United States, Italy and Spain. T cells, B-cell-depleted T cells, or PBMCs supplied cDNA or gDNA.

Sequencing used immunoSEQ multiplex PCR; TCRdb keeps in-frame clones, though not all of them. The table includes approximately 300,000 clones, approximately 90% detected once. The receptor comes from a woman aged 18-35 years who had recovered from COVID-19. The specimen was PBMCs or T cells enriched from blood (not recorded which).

The CDR3 DNA reads as TGTGCCAGCAGCTACAGGGGCTTGAACACTGAAGCTTTCTTT. Amino acid sequence: CASSYRGLNTEAFF. V is TRBV3-1 (or the pseudogene TRBV3-2) and J is TRBJ1-1; 7 bases line up with TRBD1. Trimming removed 5 bases from V and 0 bases from J; junction bases left unmatched: 3. CDR3 size: 14 residues. Germline V gene data show CDR1 as LGHDT and CDR2 as YNNKEL (reference sequence).